The 30 T cell receptor beta chains below were found in one sample sequenced in a study of identical twins (dated by TCRdb to the mid-2010s). The protocol used for the library was 5' RACE. Reads for this sample came from an Illumina HiSeq 2000. Using fastp at Q25 and MiXCR, TCRdb reprocessed the public reads and kept productive beta chains. Records with the same CDR3 protein are collapsed into one entry carrying the most frequent genes and DNA. The sample table contains about 240,000 distinct CDR3 sequences; only one count was recorded for about 11% of them. The leading ten clones occupy 10% of the sample. Sequences were obtained from memory T cells sorted from blood. This specimen's cell subset or site label, interpreted: CD45RO+ enriched T cells. Source of these receptors: a man in his forties or fifties in good health.

This clonotype was detected only a few times. J is TRBJ2-5 and V is TRBV18; D is undetermined. Germline assignment: CDR1 KGHSH and CDR2 LQKENI. The CDR3 contains 13 residues. V was trimmed by 0 bases and J by 5 bases, leaving 7 bases between them. The CDR3 here is CASSPPSRETQYF. The CDR3 coding sequence is TGTGCCAGCTCACCACCCTCCAGGGAGACCCAGTACTTC.

The chain has TRBV20-1 and TRBJ2-5; D is unclear. The CDR3 covers 14 residues. Trimming stripped 3 bases from V and 5 bases from J, with 16 bases between. Germline CDR1 DFQATT, CDR2 SNEGSKA (reference sequence). CDR3: CSASSMGGQETQYF. The CDR3 DNA is TGCAGTGCTAGCTCAATGGGTGGGCAGGAGACCCAGTACTTC.

This clonotype turned up a few times. J is TRBJ2-4 and V is TRBV11-2; tentative D call: TRBD2 (6 bases). The CDR3 has 18 amino acids. Germline V lookup: CDR1 SGHAT, CDR2 FQNNGV. Trimming pared 5 bases from V and 3 bases from J, leaving 23 bases between. Here the CDR3 reads CASSRWRRRVEDKNIQYF. In nucleotides, the CDR3 is TGTGCCAGCAGCAGATGGAGAAGGAGGGTGGAAGACAAAAACATTCAGTACTTC.

This clonotype was seen ten or more times. The rearrangement uses TRBV5-1 and TRBJ1-2; tentative D call: TRBD1 (6 bases). There are 14 residues in the CDR3. Germline loops: CDR1 SGHRS, CDR2 YFSETQ. V gave up 4 bases and J gave up 6 bases, with 16 bases separating them. Written as DNA, the CDR3 is TGCGCCAGCAGCCCAGGGGCAATGTGGGATGGCTACACCTTC. It specifies CASSPGAMWDGYTF. The whole variable domain, remainder taken from reference TRBV5-1 and TRBJ1-2, is KAGVTQTPRYLIKTRGQQVTLSCSPISGHRSVSWYQQTPGQGLQFLFEYFSETQRNKGNFPGRFSGRQFSNSRSEMNVSTLELGDSALYLCASSPGAMWDGYTFGSGTRLTVV.

Ten or more counts support this clonotype. The chain employs TRBV28 and TRBJ2-7; 9 nucleotides match TRBD1. CDR3 length: 14 residues. Germline values: CDR1 MDHEN, CDR2 SYDVKM. J was trimmed by 7 bases and V by 4 bases; bases with no gene match: 8. The CDR3 DNA reads as TGTGCCAGCAGTTCTATTTTCGGGACAGGGGAGCAGTACTTC. It translates to CASSSIFGTGEQYF. The full variable domain, its missing parts supplied by reference TRBV28 and TRBJ2-7, is DVKVTQSSRYLVKRTGEKVFLECVQDMDHENMFWYRQDPGLGLRLIYFSYDVKMKEKGDIPEGYSVSREKKERFSLILESASTNQTSMYLCASSSIFGTGEQYFGPGTRLTVT.

The V and J genes are TRBV29-1 and TRBJ2-3; 7 bases are a match to TRBD1. This CDR3 has 14 amino acids. The germline CDR1 and CDR2 sequences are SQVTM and ANQGSEA. Unmatched junction bases numbered 6, after V lost 4 bases and J lost 2 bases. In nucleotides, the CDR3 is TGCAGCGTTGCAGGGACAGCCTACACAGATACGCAGTATTTT. Its translation is CSVAGTAYTDTQYF.

In the case of this clonotype: A read error is possible here, since a much larger clone lies one base away. This sequence joins TRBV4-2 and TRBJ2-2; TRBD2 might be the D (6 bases). CDR1 and CDR2 (germline): LGHNA, YNFKEQ. The length of the CDR3 is 15 residues. CDR3 protein: CASSPGGPLTGVLFF. The CDR3 nucleotides read TGTGCCAGCAGCCCCGGAGGGCCTCTAACCGGGGTGCTGTTTTTT.

The rearrangement links TRBV4-3 to TRBJ1-2; tentative D call: TRBD1 (5 bases). In germline, CDR1 is LGHNA, CDR2 YSLEER. The V and J ends lost 0 bases and 7 bases respectively, with 15 bases between them. The CDR3 sequence is 15 residues long. The CDR3 here is CASSQDGWGSGGYTF. The CDR3 bases are TGCGCCAGCAGCCAAGATGGGTGGGGGAGCGGTGGCTACACCTTC.

At least ten counts were recorded for this clonotype. J is TRBJ2-1 and V is TRBV5-6; possibly TRBD1 for D (7 bases). Trimming stripped 4 bases from V and 4 bases from J, with 21 bases between. The CDR3 is 17 amino acids. Germline values: CDR1 SGHDT, CDR2 YYEEEE. The CDR3 DNA reads as TGTGCCAGCAGCACGGGACAGCCCCCGGGACTGTACAATGAGCAGTTCTTC. This translates into CASSTGQPPGLYNEQFF.

This clonotype was detected only a few times. V is TRBV5-1 and J is TRBJ2-7; 8 bases fit TRBD2. Germline V gene data show CDR1 as SGHRS and CDR2 as YFSETQ. V was clipped by 4 bases and J by 5 bases; unmatched bases: 8. This CDR3 contains 14 residues. The CDR3 coding sequence is TGCGCCAGCAGCCTGGGGCCGGGGGGGGACGAGCAGTACTTC. This encodes CASSLGPGGDEQYF.

CDR3 bases: TGTGCCAGCAGCCAAGATTGGCGGGGGGGCACAGATACGCAGTATTTT. The encoded protein is CASSQDWRGGTDTQYF. The chain carries TRBV4-2 and TRBJ2-3, with 8 bases aligning to TRBD2. This CDR3 is 16 amino acids long. The V gene end was trimmed by 0 bases and the J gene end by 1 base; junction bases not matched to a gene: 3. The germline V gene has CDR1 LGHNA and CDR2 YNFKEQ.

In its sample, this clonotype was seen a few times. The gene calls are TRBV7-8 and TRBJ2-5, with D possibly TRBD2 on 7 matching bases. V lost 5 bases to trimming and J lost 1 base, with 14 bases between them. Germline CDR1 is SGHVS and CDR2 is FQNEAQ. CDR3 length: 15 residues. The CDR3 is CASSLLGGAQETQYF. The CDR3 nucleotides are TGTGCCAGCAGCCTTTTGGGGGGGGCCCAAGAGACCCAGTACTTC.

The sample holds a few counts of this clonotype. The chain couples TRBV7-2 to TRBJ2-3; 7 positions agree with TRBD2. Germline V gene lookup returns CDR1 SGHTA and CDR2 FQGNSA. The V segment lost 5 bases and the J segment 1 base; nucleotides outside the gene matches: 9. The CDR3 length is 16 residues. CDR3 amino acids: CASSQKLAPGTDTQYF. The DNA for the CDR3 is TGTGCCAGCAGCCAGAAACTAGCGCCTGGCACAGATACGCAGTATTTT.

This clonotype was observed many times. The chain links TRBV2 to TRBJ2-1, with 9 bases fitting TRBD2. J was trimmed by 9 bases and V by 6 bases; bases with no gene match: 3. CDR3 length: 12 residues. Germline CDR1 SNHLY, CDR2 FYNNEI. The CDR3 nucleotides read TGTGCCAGCAGGAGACTAGCGGCTGAGCAGTTCTTC. It codes for CASRRLAAEQFF.

The chain carries TRBV5-1 and TRBJ2-3; 9 bases agree with TRBD1. CDR3 length: 15 amino acids. After removal of 4 bases from V and 2 bases from J, the junction contained 5 bases not matched to a gene. Germline V gene lookup returns CDR1 SGHRS and CDR2 YFSETQ. The CDR3 protein is CASSLWTGDTDTQYF. As DNA, the CDR3 is TGCGCCAGCAGCCTGTGGACAGGGGACACAGATACGCAGTATTTT.

This clonotype was found many times. V is TRBV20-1 and J is TRBJ1-5; D not certain. With 5 bases removed from V and 0 bases from J, the gap between germline ends came to 11 bases. The germline gives CDR1 DFQATT, CDR2 SNEGSKA (reference sequence). The CDR3 consists of 14 residues. The CDR3 DNA reads TGCAGTGCTCCGAGGAGTGATAGCAATCAGCCCCAGCATTTT. The encoded protein is CSAPRSDSNQPQHF.

The chain couples TRBV10-3 to TRBJ2-1, with TRBD1 as a possible D gene (6 bases). CDR3 length equals 13 residues. V shed 0 bases and J shed 7 bases, with 7 bases lying between them. Germline CDR1 reads ENHRY; CDR2 reads SYGVKD. The CDR3 DNA reads as TGTGCCATCAGTGAGTCGAGGGGGAATGAGCAGTTCTTC. This encodes CAISESRGNEQFF.

This clonotype has a handful of counts. A read error may account for a junction end that differs from germline. The rearrangement links TRBV7-2 to TRBJ2-5; TRBD1 aligns across 9 bases. CDR1 is SGHTA and CDR2 is FQGNSA in the germline V gene. CDR3 size: 15 residues. CDR3 sequence (DNA): TGTGCCAGCAGCCTCGGGACAGGGTTTCGGGAGATCCAGTACTTC. It translates to CASSLGTGFREIQYF.

This clonotype was detected a few times. The chain uses TRBV7-9 and TRBJ1-2, with D maybe TRBD1 (5 bases). CDR1 is SEHNR and CDR2 is FQNEAQ in the germline V gene (reference sequence). V was clipped by 5 bases and J by 3 bases, with 13 bases between them. This CDR3 is 14 amino acids long. The CDR3 region is CASSLGTWDYGYTF. CDR3 bases: TGTGCCAGCAGCCTAGGGACCTGGGACTATGGCTACACCTTC.

This clonotype showed up many times. The rearrangement uses TRBV7-9 and TRBJ2-3; TRBD1 might be the D (7 bases). Germline values: CDR1 SEHNR, CDR2 FQNEAQ (reference sequence). The ends were cut back, 3 bases at V and 10 bases at J, with 17 bases in the middle. The CDR3 spans 14 residues. The CDR3 sequence: CASSFQGGRESQYF. The CDR3 DNA sequence: TGTGCCAGCAGCTTTCAGGGGGGCCGGGAATCGCAGTATTTT.

This clonotype was found many times. The rearrangement joins TRBV5-1 to TRBJ2-3, with D perhaps TRBD1 or TRBD2 (6 bases each). V was pared by 1 base and J by 6 bases, with 12 bases between. Germline V gene data show CDR1 as SGHRS and CDR2 as YFSETQ. This CDR3 contains 14 residues. CDR3 nucleotide sequence: TGCGCCAGCAGCTTGTCCCTGGGGGGCGATACGCAGTATTTT. This gives the protein CASSLSLGGDTQYF.

The table lists this clonotype with many counts. The genes are TRBV7-9 and TRBJ2-1; D is perhaps TRBD2 (6 bases). The V and J ends lost 1 base and 4 bases respectively, with 11 bases between them. Germline-derived CDR1 and CDR2 are SEHNR and FQNEAQ (reference sequence). The CDR3 covers 15 residues. The CDR3 DNA reads as TGTGCCAGCAGCTTAGACGGGGGTAAATACAATGAGCAGTTCTTC. This gives the protein CASSLDGGKYNEQFF.

In its sample, this clonotype was seen a few times. CDR3 DNA sequence: TGTGCCAGCAGCTTAGTCTCTAGCTCCTACAATGAGCAGTTCTTC. Amino acids: CASSLVSSSYNEQFF. V gene TRBV11-2 combines with J gene TRBJ2-1; D unresolved. Per germline, CDR1 SGHAT and CDR2 FQNNGV. The CDR3 contains 15 residues. Deletions cut 1 base from V and 0 bases from J, with 7 bases between.

This clonotype has more than one count but fewer than ten. V is TRBV21-1 and J is TRBJ2-1; TRBD2, as called in the table, went unchecked against the DNA. TRBV21-1 corresponds to a pseudogene. The CDR3 length is 18 residues. The CDR3 sequence: CASSKALKRLAGYNEQFF. For the CDR3, the DNA is TGTGCCAGCAGCAAAGCCCTTAAGAGGCTAGCGGGGTACAATGAGCAGTTCTTC.

Ten or more counts support this clonotype. V is TRBV4-3 and J is TRBJ2-2; 14 positions agree with TRBD2. Germline assignment: CDR1 LGHNA and CDR2 YSLEER. V lost 4 bases, J lost 6 bases, and 4 bases stayed unmatched. This CDR3 contains 16 residues. In DNA, the CDR3 is TGCGCCAGCAGCCGAGGACTAGCGGGAGGCCCCGGGGAGCTGTTTTTT. Residues: CASSRGLAGGPGELFF.

This clonotype has more than one count but fewer than ten. This chain links TRBV6-2 or TRBV6-3 with TRBJ2-5; a possible D gene is TRBD1 (5 bases). This CDR3 is built from 14 residues. Looked up from germline, CDR1 is MNHEY and CDR2 is SVGEGT. Trimming took off 2 bases at V and 1 base at J, with 8 bases between the two ends. The CDR3 region is CASSYPDTQETQYF. In DNA form, the CDR3 reads TGTGCCAGCAGTTACCCGGACACCCAAGAGACCCAGTACTTC.

This clonotype was picked up many times. The V gene is TRBV14, the J gene TRBJ1-2; no definite D call. Germline V lookup: CDR1 SGHDN, CDR2 FVKESK. V was shortened by 1 base and J by 4 bases, with 13 bases between the two germline ends. CDR3 length: 15 residues. Here the CDR3 reads CASSQAGSGAYGYTF. CDR3 coding DNA: TGTGCCAGCAGCCAAGCTGGGTCGGGAGCCTATGGCTACACCTTC.

The chain carries TRBV7-8 and TRBJ2-5; either TRBD1 or TRBD2 may supply D (6 bases each). The germline gives CDR1 SGHVS, CDR2 FQNEAQ. The V end lost 4 bases, the J end lost 5 bases, and 14 bases lay between the germline ends. The CDR3 is 14 amino acids. CDR3 sequence (DNA): TGTGCCAGCAGCTGGGGGGCTAGCTCCGAGACCCAGTACTTC. As protein: CASSWGASSETQYF. The full variable domain, in which reference TRBV7-8 and TRBJ2-5 provide the parts outside the CDR3, is GAGVSQSPRYKVAKRGQDVALRCDPISGHVSLFWYQQALGQGPEFLTYFQNEAQLDKSGLPSDRFFAERPEGSVSTLKIQRTQQEDSAVYLCASSWGASSETQYFGPGTRLLVL.

There are a few counts of this clonotype. The rearrangement links TRBV5-1 to TRBJ2-6, with D perhaps TRBD1 or TRBD2 (5 bases each). Trimming took off 4 bases at V and 0 bases at J, with 11 bases between the two ends. CDR1 SGHRS and CDR2 YFSETQ come from the germline V gene. The CDR3 has 16 residues. The CDR3, as DNA: TGCGCCAGCAGCACGGGGCCTCCCTCTGGGGCCAACGTCCTGACTTTC. This codes for CASSTGPPSGANVLTF.

This clonotype showed up many times. This chain joins TRBV11-2 and TRBJ2-1; 8 bases align to TRBD1. This CDR3 has 17 amino acids. CDR1 SGHAT and CDR2 FQNNGV come from the germline V gene. V was clipped by 3 bases and J by 5 bases; unmatched bases: 12. This CDR3 is CASSFDYRDRSNNEQFF. CDR3 sequence (DNA): TGTGCCAGCAGCTTCGACTACCGGGACAGGAGTAACAATGAGCAGTTCTTC.